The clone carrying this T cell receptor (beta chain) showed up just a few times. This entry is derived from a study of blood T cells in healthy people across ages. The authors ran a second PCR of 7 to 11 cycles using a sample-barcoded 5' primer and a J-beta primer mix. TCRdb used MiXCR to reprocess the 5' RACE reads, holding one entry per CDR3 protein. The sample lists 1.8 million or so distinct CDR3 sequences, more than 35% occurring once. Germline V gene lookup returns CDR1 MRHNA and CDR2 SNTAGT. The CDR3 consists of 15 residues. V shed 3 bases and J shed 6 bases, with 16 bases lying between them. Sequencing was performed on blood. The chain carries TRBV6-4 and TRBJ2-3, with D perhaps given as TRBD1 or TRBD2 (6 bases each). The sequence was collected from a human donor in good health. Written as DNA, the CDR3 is TGTGCCAGCAGTGAACCGGGGGCCCCCCCCGATACGCAGTATTTT. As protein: CASSEPGAPPDTQYF.